The present T cell receptor (beta chain) was sequenced within a study of blood T cell repertoires in COVID-19. Overall study context: Sites across the United States, Italy and Spain contributed samples from acute and convalescent COVID-19. T cells, B-cell-depleted T cells, or PBMCs supplied cDNA or gDNA.

This clone was found once. Germline-derived CDR1 and CDR2 are SNHLY and FYNNEI. V was clipped by 2 bases and J by 7 bases, with 15 bases between them. The CDR3 is 15 amino acids. Only in-frame clones appear in the TCRdb table, and some are missing; sequencing was by immunoSEQ multiplex PCR. This sample has about 210,000 clones, with approximately 89% found just once. Sequencing used peripheral blood. This chain connects TRBV2 to TRBJ1-5, with D perhaps matching TRBD1 (5 bases). The source is a woman aged 40 to 49 with acute or convalescent COVID-19. CDR3 amino acids: CASSEFGQLSQPQHF. The CDR3 DNA reads TGTGCCAGCAGTGAATTTGGACAATTGAGCCAGCCCCAGCATTTT.